The 32 T cell receptor beta chains below come from one sample, sequenced in a study of T cell responses to AZD1222 COVID-19 vaccine. The protocol was immunoSEQ multiplex PCR, while the TCRdb copy is restricted to in-frame clones and leaves out a portion. The sample has around 80,000 clones; about 83% are singletons. Source: peripheral blood, taken on day 0 of AZD1222 vaccination. These receptors were collected from an adult in good health.

This clone was seen more than once but under ten times. V gene TRBV9 combines with J gene TRBJ1-2; D call uncertain. The germline V gene encodes CDR1 SGDLS and CDR2 YYNGEE. The CDR3 runs 14 residues. V shed 4 bases and J shed 3 bases, with 13 bases lying between them. In nucleotides, the CDR3 is TGTGCCAGCAGCCCGACCTCTTCGGACTATGGCTACACCTTC. Its translation is CASSPTSSDYGYTF. The complete variable domain, with remaining parts taken from reference TRBV9 and TRBJ1-2, reads DSGVTQTPKHLITATGQRVTLRCSPRSGDLSVYWYQQSLDQGLQFLIQYYNGEERAKGNILERFSAQQFPDLHSELNLSSLELGDSALYFCASSPTSSDYGYTFGSGTRLTVV.

V gene TRBV5-1 combines with J gene TRBJ2-7; a weak D match, TRBD2 (6 bases). The CDR3 length is 14 residues. Germline CDR1 and CDR2: SGHRS and YFSETQ. V was shortened by 2 bases and J by 6 bases, with 15 bases between the two germline ends. The CDR3 here is CASSLLGGSGEQYF. In DNA form, the CDR3 reads TGCGCCAGCAGCTTATTGGGGGGAAGCGGCGAGCAGTACTTC.

The V and J genes are TRBV7-3 and TRBJ2-2; 7 bases match TRBD1. CDR3 length: 16 residues. In germline, CDR1 is SGHTA, CDR2 FQGTGA. After removal of 0 bases from V and 4 bases from J, the junction contained 5 bases not matched to a gene. CDR3 sequence reads: CASSLTGGSTTGELFF. CDR3 coding DNA: TGTGCCAGCAGCTTAACAGGGGGCTCGACCACCGGGGAGCTGTTTTTT.

This chain joins TRBV30 and TRBJ2-1; the D is unclear. Trimming left V 0 bases short and J 7 bases short, with 4 bases between. This CDR3 spans 11 amino acids. The germline V gene encodes CDR1 GTSNPN and CDR2 SVGIG (reference sequence). The CDR3 protein is CAWSVRNEQFF. The CDR3 DNA is TGTGCCTGGAGTGTCAGAAATGAGCAGTTCTTC. Looking up the rest from reference TRBV30 and TRBJ2-1 gives the full variable domain: SQTIHQWPATLVQPVGSPLSLECTVEGTSNPNLYWYRQAAGRGLQLLFYSVGIGQISSEVPQNLSASRPQDRQFILSSKKLLLSDSGFYLCAWSVRNEQFFGPGTRLTVL.

In its sample, this clone was seen a few times. The chain is built from TRBV2 and TRBJ1-4; perhaps TRBD1 as D (5 bases). Germline lookup yields CDR1 SNHLY and CDR2 FYNNEI. The ends were cut back, 5 bases at V and 6 bases at J, with 16 bases in the middle. This CDR3 comprises 15 residues. CDR3 DNA sequence: TGTGCCAGCAGTACTCCCAGGGTTAGCGATGAAAAACTGTTTTTT. Its translation: CASSTPRVSDEKLFF.

V and J are TRBV2 and TRBJ2-2; 8 bases align to TRBD2. The CDR3 runs 17 residues. Germline V gene data show CDR1 as SNHLY and CDR2 as FYNNEI. V gave up 6 bases and J gave up 2 bases; unmatched junction bases: 11. The CDR3 loop reads CASSLLGAGGNTGELFF. CDR3 DNA: TGTGCCAGCAGCCTCCTAGGGGCGGGGGGAAACACCGGGGAGCTGTTTTTT. The whole variable domain, remainder taken from reference TRBV2 and TRBJ2-2, is EPEVTQTPSHQVTQMGQEVILRCVPISNHLYFYWYRQILGQKVEFLVSFYNNEISEKSEIFDDQFSVERPDGSNFTLKIRSTKLEDSAMYFCASSLLGAGGNTGELFFGEGSRLTVL.

The chain uses TRBV11-2 and TRBJ2-3, with TRBD2 matching 10 bases. This CDR3 is built from 14 residues. J lost 8 bases, V lost 4 bases, and 6 bases had no gene match. CDR1 is SGHAT and CDR2 is FQNNGV in the germline V gene. The CDR3 DNA reads TGTGCCAGCAGCTCCCGGACTAGCGGCGTTACGCAGTATTTT. It is translated as CASSSRTSGVTQYF.

V and J are TRBV6-2 or TRBV6-3 and TRBJ1-6; D remains unclear. Germline CDR1 MNHEY, CDR2 SVGEGT. The CDR3 is 17 residues long. The ends were cut back, 2 bases at V and 0 bases at J, with 11 bases in the middle. The DNA of the CDR3 is TGTGCCAGCAGTTACCCTCGGCCTAGCTCCTATAATTCACCCCTCCACTTT. The encoded protein is CASSYPRPSSYNSPLHF.

The chain recombines TRBV5-1 with TRBJ1-5; perhaps TRBD1 as D (5 bases). The CDR3 is 15 amino acids. Trimming pared 2 bases from V and 7 bases from J, leaving 16 bases between. Germline-derived CDR1 and CDR2 are SGHRS and YFSETQ. CDR3 loop: CASSFGSGEGQPQHF. DNA of the CDR3: TGCGCCAGCAGCTTCGGATCGGGGGAGGGACAGCCCCAGCATTTT.

This chain joins TRBV18 and TRBJ2-5; the D is unclear. The CDR3 consists of 13 residues. The V end was cut by 2 bases, the J end by 5 bases, with 9 bases between. Germline CDR1 KGHSH, CDR2 LQKENI. This CDR3 reads CASSPGSGETQYF. The DNA for the CDR3 is TGTGCCAGCTCACCAGGGTCCGGGGAGACCCAGTACTTC. Using reference TRBV18 and TRBJ2-5 for the parts outside the CDR3, the full variable domain is NAGVMQNPRHLVRRRGQEARLRCSPMKGHSHVYWYRQLPEEGLKFMVYLQKENIIDESGMPKERFSAEFPKEGPSILRIQQVVRGDSAAYFCASSPGSGETQYFGPGTRLLVL.

The J gene is TRBJ1-1, the V gene TRBV28, with TRBD1 as a possible D gene (5 bases). The V gene's germline CDR1 is MDHEN and CDR2 SYDVKM. The CDR3 covers 11 residues. Trimming left V 4 bases short and J 10 bases short, with 10 bases between. Here the CDR3 DNA reads TGTGCCAGCAGTTCAGGGCCCCGAGCTTTCTTT. This sequence encodes CASSSGPRAFF. The full variable domain, rest sourced from reference TRBV28 and TRBJ1-1, is DVKVTQSSRYLVKRTGEKVFLECVQDMDHENMFWYRQDPGLGLRLIYFSYDVKMKEKGDIPEGYSVSREKKERFSLILESASTNQTSMYLCASSSGPRAFFGQGTRLTVV.

The rearrangement joins TRBV19 to TRBJ1-1; D remains ambiguous. V lost 3 bases to trimming and J lost 5 bases, with 10 bases between them. Germline V gene lookup returns CDR1 LNHDA and CDR2 SQIVND (reference sequence). This CDR3 region has 13 residues. CDR3 DNA: TGTGCCAGTAGTATCCGGGGTGGAACTGAAGCTTTCTTT. Residues: CASSIRGGTEAFF.

This chain joins TRBV21-1 and TRBJ2-4; the table's D call, TRBD1, was not checked against the DNA. TRBV21-1 is a known pseudogene. There are 16 residues in the CDR3. CDR3 in amino acids: CASSQGQLLAKNIQYF. The CDR3 nucleotides read TGTGCCAGCAGCCAAGGACAGTTACTAGCCAAAAACATTCAGTACTTC.

The chain carries TRBV5-1 and TRBJ2-7, with TRBD1 matching 11 bases. The CDR3 spans 14 residues. CDR1 and CDR2 from the germline V gene are SGHRS and YFSETQ. The J segment lost 5 bases and the V segment lost 0 bases, leaving 1 base of the junction unmatched. CDR3 nucleotide sequence: TGCGCCAGCAGCTTGGAGGGACAGGGGGACGAGCAGTACTTC. It codes for CASSLEGQGDEQYF.

This clone appeared a few times. The chain combines TRBV3-1 (or the pseudogene TRBV3-2) with TRBJ2-1; TRBD2 aligns across 8 bases. J lost 3 bases, V lost 1 base, and 2 bases had no gene match. This CDR3 is built from 15 residues. CDR1 is LGHDT and CDR2 is YNNKEL in the germline V gene (reference sequence). The CDR3 bases are TGTGCCAGCAGCCAAGGGCTAGCGGGCTACAATGAGCAGTTCTTC. Its translation is CASSQGLAGYNEQFF.

This chain joins TRBV30 and TRBJ2-7; 8 nucleotides agree with TRBD1. The CDR3 contains 13 residues. CDR1 GTSNPN and CDR2 SVGIG come from the germline V gene (reference sequence). V was pared by 8 bases and J by 2 bases, with 8 bases of the junction left unmatched. The CDR3 sequence: CALLDRGPYEQYF. The CDR3 coding sequence is TGTGCCCTATTAGACAGGGGTCCCTACGAGCAGTACTTC.

This clone was seen once. This rearrangement joins TRBV7-3 to TRBJ2-5, with 7 bases fitting TRBD1. Trimming took 4 bases from V and 5 from J; bases not matched to a gene: 7. This CDR3 spans 14 amino acids. The V gene's germline CDR1 is SGHTA and CDR2 FQGTGA. CDR3: CASSSNRGGETQYF. The CDR3 coding sequence is TGTGCCAGCAGCTCAAACAGGGGTGGGGAGACCCAGTACTTC.

The chain has TRBV28 and TRBJ1-2; 9 nucleotides match TRBD1. Germline CDR1 MDHEN, CDR2 SYDVKM. This CDR3 spans 16 amino acids. V was pared by 5 bases and J by 6 bases, with 13 bases of the junction left unmatched. The CDR3 nucleotides read TGTGCCAGCAGTATACGGGACAGGGTCAGGATCGATGGCTACACCTTC. Translating it yields CASSIRDRVRIDGYTF.

The rearrangement links TRBV4-1 to TRBJ1-5, with TRBD1 as a possible D gene (5 bases). CDR1 MGHRA and CDR2 YSYEKL come from the germline V gene. The CDR3 contains 18 residues. The germline V and J ends were trimmed by 1 base and 3 bases, with 19 bases remaining between them. The CDR3 sequence: CASSQGHGGGVDNQPQHF. The CDR3 DNA reads TGCGCCAGCAGCCAAGGGCATGGCGGAGGGGTTGACAATCAGCCCCAGCATTTT.

This chain connects TRBV4-1 to TRBJ2-6; 9 bases map to TRBD1. With V trimmed by 5 bases and J by 0 bases, 5 bases remained unmatched. CDR1 and CDR2 (germline): MGHRA, YSYEKL. The CDR3 spans 17 residues. The CDR3 loop is CASSIRQGGSGANVLTF. In DNA, the CDR3 is TGCGCCAGCAGCATAAGACAGGGGGGCTCTGGGGCCAACGTCCTGACTTTC.

The V gene is TRBV20-1, the J gene TRBJ1-2, with D hard to call. From germline, CDR1 is DFQATT and CDR2 SNEGSKA (reference sequence). Trimming removed 1 base from V and 6 bases from J, with 6 bases in between. The CDR3 length is 11 residues. Here the CDR3 reads CSARGGNGYTF. The CDR3 bases are TGCAGTGCTAGAGGCGGGAATGGCTACACCTTC.

The V call is TRBV10-3, the J call TRBJ2-1; tentative D call: TRBD2 (5 bases). This CDR3 is 11 amino acids long. The V gene's germline CDR1 is ENHRY and CDR2 SYGVKD. V lost 5 bases and J 7 bases, leaving 6 bases between the germline ends. Here the CDR3 reads CAISPGNEQFF. CDR3 in DNA: TGTGCCATCAGTCCGGGAAATGAGCAGTTCTTC.

This clone was seen a few times. The chain couples TRBV12-3 or TRBV12-4 to TRBJ2-7; D is unresolved. This CDR3 contains 13 residues. The ends were cut back, 2 bases at V and 6 bases at J, with 11 bases in the middle. The CDR3 nucleotides are TGTGCCAGCAGTTTATATGGCTTCGGCGAGCAGTACTTC. It yields the protein CASSLYGFGEQYF.

This clone was counted only a few times. The germline gene is not matched at one end of the junction; a read error may be the cause. The chain employs TRBV10-3 and TRBJ1-1; tentative D call: TRBD1 (6 bases). From germline, CDR1 is ENHRY and CDR2 SYGVKD. This CDR3 is 14 amino acids long. CDR3 in amino acids: CAIARQELNTEAFF. The CDR3 DNA reads as TGTGCCATCGCTCGACAGGAGCTGAACACTGAGGCTTTCTTT.

The chain uses TRBV3-1 (or the pseudogene TRBV3-2) and TRBJ2-1, with unresolved D. This CDR3 spans 14 amino acids. In germline, CDR1 is LGHDT, CDR2 YNNKEL (reference sequence). V lost 0 bases to trimming and J lost 9 bases, with 12 bases between them. The CDR3 coding sequence is TGTGCCAGCAGCCAAGATCTCGAGGCCGGTGAGCAGTTCTTC. This translates into CASSQDLEAGEQFF.

J is TRBJ2-1 and V is TRBV2; 9 positions agree with TRBD2. This CDR3 contains 15 residues. Germline V CDR1 and CDR2: SNHLY, FYNNEI. The trim removed 6 bases at V and 7 bases at J, leaving 10 bases unmatched. CDR3 region: CASSDWASGMNEQFF. The CDR3 region has the DNA TGTGCCAGCAGCGATTGGGCTAGCGGGATGAATGAGCAGTTCTTC.

The gene calls are TRBV14 and TRBJ2-5, with D maybe TRBD2 (5 bases). The V end lost 0 bases, the J end lost 5 bases, and 13 bases lay between the germline ends. This CDR3 comprises 15 residues. Germline V gene lookup returns CDR1 SGHDN and CDR2 FVKESK. CDR3 loop: CASSQDSRARETQYF. CDR3 bases: TGTGCCAGCAGCCAAGATTCGAGGGCGCGGGAGACCCAGTACTTC.

The V call is TRBV6-5, the J call TRBJ2-7, with 10 bases matching TRBD2. Trimming removed 5 bases from V and 6 bases from J; junction bases left unmatched: 7. Looked up from germline, CDR1 is MNHEY and CDR2 is SVGAGI. CDR3 length equals 14 residues. CDR3 residues: CASSLLAGDSEQYF. CDR3 nucleotides: TGTGCCAGCAGTCTCCTAGCGGGAGATAGCGAGCAGTACTTC.

This rearrangement joins TRBV27 to TRBJ1-5; D is ambiguous. Germline CDR1 and CDR2: MNHEY and SMNVEV (reference sequence). Trimming shortened V by 8 bases and J by 1 base, and 12 bases separated the two germline ends. The length of the CDR3 is 14 residues. CDR3 amino acids: CASHAGQSNQPQHF. CDR3 DNA sequence: TGTGCCAGCCACGCCGGCCAGAGCAATCAGCCCCAGCATTTT.

The chain employs TRBV19 and TRBJ1-5; tentative D call: TRBD1 (5 bases). In germline, CDR1 is LNHDA, CDR2 SQIVND (reference sequence). This CDR3 is 15 amino acids long. The ends were cut back, 6 bases at V and 7 bases at J, with 19 bases in the middle. Written as DNA, the CDR3 is TGTGCCAGTAGCTCTACCCGAGGGGTCGGGCAGCCCCAGCATTTT. Residues: CASSSTRGVGQPQHF.

This chain links TRBV7-9 with TRBJ1-1, with no clear D. This CDR3 has 13 amino acids. CDR1 and CDR2 (germline): SEHNR, FQNEAQ (reference sequence). Trimming removed 5 bases at V and 1 base at J, with 8 bases between. The CDR3 DNA reads as TGTGCCAGCAGCAAACGGGGGAACACTGAAGCTTTCTTT. Encoded protein: CASSKRGNTEAFF.

The rearrangement links TRBV5-8 to TRBJ1-5; 10 nucleotides agree with TRBD1. This CDR3 is 18 amino acids long. The germline V gene encodes CDR1 SGHTS and CDR2 YDEGEE. V lost 0 bases to trimming and J lost 2 bases; unmatched junction nucleotides: 8. CDR3 sequence (DNA): TGTGCCAGCAGCTTGGACGGGACAGGGGCCCGGGGCAATCAGCCCCAGCATTTT. This encodes CASSLDGTGARGNQPQHF.